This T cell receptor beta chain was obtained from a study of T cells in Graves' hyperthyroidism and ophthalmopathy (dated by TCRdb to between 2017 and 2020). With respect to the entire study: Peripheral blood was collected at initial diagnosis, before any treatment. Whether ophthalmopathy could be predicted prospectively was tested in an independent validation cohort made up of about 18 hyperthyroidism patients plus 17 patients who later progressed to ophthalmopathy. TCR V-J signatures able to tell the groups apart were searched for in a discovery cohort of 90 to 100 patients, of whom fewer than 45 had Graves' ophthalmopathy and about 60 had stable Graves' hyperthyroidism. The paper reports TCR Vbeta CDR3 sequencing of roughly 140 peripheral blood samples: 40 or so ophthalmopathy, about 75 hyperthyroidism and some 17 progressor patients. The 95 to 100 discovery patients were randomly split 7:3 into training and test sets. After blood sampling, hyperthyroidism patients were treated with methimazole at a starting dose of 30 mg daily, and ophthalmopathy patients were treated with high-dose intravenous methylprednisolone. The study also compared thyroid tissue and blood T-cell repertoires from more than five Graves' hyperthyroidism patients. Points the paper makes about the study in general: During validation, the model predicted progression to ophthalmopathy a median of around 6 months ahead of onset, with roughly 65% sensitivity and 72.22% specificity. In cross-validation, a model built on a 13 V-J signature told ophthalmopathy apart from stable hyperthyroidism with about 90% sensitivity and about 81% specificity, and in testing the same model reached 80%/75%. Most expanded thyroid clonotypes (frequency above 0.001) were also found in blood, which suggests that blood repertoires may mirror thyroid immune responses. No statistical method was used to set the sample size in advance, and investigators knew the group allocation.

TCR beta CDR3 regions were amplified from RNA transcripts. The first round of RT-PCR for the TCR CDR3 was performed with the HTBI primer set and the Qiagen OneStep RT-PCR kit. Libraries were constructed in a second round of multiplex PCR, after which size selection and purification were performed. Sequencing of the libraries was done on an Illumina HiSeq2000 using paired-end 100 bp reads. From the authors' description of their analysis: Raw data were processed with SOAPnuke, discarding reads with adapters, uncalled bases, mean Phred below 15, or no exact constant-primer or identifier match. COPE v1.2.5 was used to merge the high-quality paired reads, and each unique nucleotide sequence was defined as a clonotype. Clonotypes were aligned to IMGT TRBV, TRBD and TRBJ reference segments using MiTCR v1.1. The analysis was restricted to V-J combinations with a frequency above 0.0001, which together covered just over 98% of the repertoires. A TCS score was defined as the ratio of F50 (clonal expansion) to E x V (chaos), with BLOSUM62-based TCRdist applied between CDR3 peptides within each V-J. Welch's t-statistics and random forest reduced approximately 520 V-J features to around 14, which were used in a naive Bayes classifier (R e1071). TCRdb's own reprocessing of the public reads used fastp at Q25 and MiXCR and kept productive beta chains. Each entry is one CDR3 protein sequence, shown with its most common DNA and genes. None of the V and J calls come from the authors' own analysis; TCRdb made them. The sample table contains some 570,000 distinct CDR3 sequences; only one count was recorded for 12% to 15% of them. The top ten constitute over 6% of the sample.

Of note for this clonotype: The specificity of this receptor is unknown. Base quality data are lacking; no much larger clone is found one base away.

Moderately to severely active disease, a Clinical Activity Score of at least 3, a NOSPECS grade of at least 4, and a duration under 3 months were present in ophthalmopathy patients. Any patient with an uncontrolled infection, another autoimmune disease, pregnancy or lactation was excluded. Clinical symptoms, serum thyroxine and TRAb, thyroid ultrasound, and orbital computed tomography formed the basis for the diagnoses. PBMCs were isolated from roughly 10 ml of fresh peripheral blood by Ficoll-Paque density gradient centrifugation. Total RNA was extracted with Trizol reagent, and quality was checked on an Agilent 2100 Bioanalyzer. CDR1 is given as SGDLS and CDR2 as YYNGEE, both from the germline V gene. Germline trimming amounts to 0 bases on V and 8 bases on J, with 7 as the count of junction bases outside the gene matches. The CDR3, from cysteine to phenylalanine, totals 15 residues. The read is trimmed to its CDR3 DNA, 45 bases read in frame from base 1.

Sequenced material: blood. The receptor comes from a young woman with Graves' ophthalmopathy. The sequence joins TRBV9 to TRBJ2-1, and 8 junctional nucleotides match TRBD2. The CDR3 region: CASSVDPLLADEQFF. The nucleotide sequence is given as TGTGCCAGCAGCGTAGATCCCCTACTAGCGGATGAGCAGTTCTTC.